The count of the clone carrying this TCR beta chain is one. Original processing methods: The authors estimated nucleated cell counts from reference gene primer amplification. Profiled with immunoSEQ multiplex PCR; TCRdb holds only in-frame clones, not every one. The V and J calls and clone size come from that table; D and trimming were worked out from the DNA. Altogether 200,000 to 250,000 clones are present, about nine tenths being singletons, with the ten largest covering 2.2%. This entry comes from a study of blood T cell repertoires in COVID-19. Study-level background: COVID-19 samples, acute and convalescent, were from the United States, Italy and Spain. Sample material is recorded as cDNA or gDNA derived from T cells, B-cell-depleted T cells, or PBMCs.

The CDR3 covers 11 residues. V was clipped by 0 bases and J by 7 bases, with 2 bases between them. CDR1 SGDLS and CDR2 YYNGEE come from the germline V gene. The V call is TRBV9, the J call TRBJ2-1; D not certain. This receptor was taken from a man younger than 40 who had recovered from COVID-19. What was sequenced was peripheral blood. The CDR3 protein is CASSVANEQFF. The CDR3 coding sequence is TGTGCCAGCAGCGTAGCAAATGAGCAGTTCTTC.